This paragraph reports one T cell receptor beta chain. Its antigen is undetermined. The authors made cDNA by 5'RACE with 10-nucleotide random UMIs. Every sequencing run produced over 190 million TCR-beta sequences, and the sequences from any one run covered 15-18 subjects. TCRdb processed the 5' RACE reads anew with MiXCR; each CDR3 protein has one entry. In the table there are 100,000 or so distinct CDR3 sequences, about 13% of which are singletons. These data originate in a study of neurological immune-mediated disorders. Study-wide results and limits: None of the CDR3 amino acid sequences of expanded clones were shared across subjects, and this suggested private repertoires in all groups.

Time point in this sample: longitudinal time-point 2. A total of 2 million PBMCs stored at -80 degrees C provided the unsorted libraries. CDR3 length: 16 amino acids. Looked up from germline, CDR1 is KGHSH and CDR2 is LQKENI. V gave up 5 bases and J gave up 6 bases; unmatched junction bases: 10. Sequencing was done on a sample of PBMCs. The clonotype was recovered from a female donor with HTLV-1-associated myelopathy (HAM/TSP). The chain carries TRBV18 and TRBJ1-5; 10 bases map to TRBD1. The CDR3 DNA reads TGTGCCAGCTCAACGTCCAGGACAGGGGGTGGTCAGCCCCAGCATTTT. This codes for CASSTSRTGGGQPQHF.